The rows below give T cell receptor beta chains drawn from one sample of a study of a mutant IDH1 vaccine in newly diagnosed glioma. Repertoires were generated with immunoSEQ multiplex PCR, while TCRdb's copy carries only in-frame clones and drops some. This sample yields some 42,000 clones, of which around 83% are seen a single time; 4.5% to 5.5% belongs to the top ten. Antigens for these TCRs are unknown. The sequencing here drew on PBMCs, taken from a glioma patient whose treatment included an IDH1 peptide vaccine. The source is a woman in her 50s with glioma. Each CDR3 is given with its conserved first and last residue. A D gene is named only where the DNA matches it firmly. Clone size is given for some rows only: seen once, a few or many times, or a class if the clone is expanded.

v_call	cdr3_length	clone_size	j_call	d_call	cdr3_aa	cdr3_nt
TRBV19	11	NA	TRBJ2-1	NA	CASTNYNEQFF	TGTGCCAGTACCAACTACAATGAGCAGTTCTTC
TRBV4-1	15	NA	TRBJ2-3	NA	CASSQRIDSTDTQYF	TGCGCCAGCAGCCAACGGATCGACTCCACAGATACGCAGTATTTT
TRBV30	16	NA	TRBJ1-2	TRBD1	CAWSVPLLTGQDGYTF	TGTGCCTGGAGTGTCCCGCTGCTGACCGGACAGGATGGCTACACCTTC
TRBV7-9	16	NA	TRBJ2-7	TRBD2	CASRPLLAGTTYEQYF	TGTGCCAGCAGACCACTACTAGCGGGTACGACCTACGAGCAGTACTTC
TRBV9	15	NA	TRBJ1-1	NA	CASSVGGGARTEAFF	TGTGCCAGCAGCGTAGGAGGGGGGGCCCGCACTGAAGCTTTCTTT
TRBV7-2	16	NA	TRBJ2-3	TRBD2	CASSRRASGITDTQYF	TGTGCCAGCAGTCGGAGGGCTAGCGGGATTACAGATACGCAGTATTTT
TRBV29-1	16	NA	TRBJ2-7	TRBD1	CSVASLRDREDYEQYF	TGCAGCGTTGCCTCACTCCGGGACAGAGAGGACTACGAGCAGTACTTC
TRBV4-1	14	NA	TRBJ1-1	TRBD1	CASSHQDRGTEAFF	TGCGCCAGCAGCCACCAGGACAGGGGTACTGAAGCTTTCTTT
TRBV4-1	14	NA	TRBJ2-7	TRBD1	CASSRGDRGYEQYF	TGCGCCAGCAGCCGGGGGGACAGGGGCTACGAGCAGTACTTC
TRBV7-9	12	few	TRBJ2-1	NA	CASSFQGGEQFF	TGTGCCAGCAGCTTTCAGGGGGGTGAGCAGTTCTTC
TRBV27	15	NA	TRBJ1-4	NA	CASSPPGPGMRKLFF	TGTGCCAGCAGTCCCCCCGGGCCAGGGATGAGGAAACTGTTTTTT
TRBV6-1	14	NA	TRBJ2-7	TRBD1	CASRPRDRAYEQYF	TGTGCCAGCAGACCCCGGGACAGAGCCTACGAGCAGTACTTC
TRBV2	18	NA	TRBJ2-1	TRBD2	CASSEVESGLAGANEQFF	TGTGCCAGCAGTGAAGTCGAATCGGGACTAGCGGGGGCAAATGAGCAGTTCTTC
TRBV5-1	15	NA	TRBJ1-5	TRBD1	CASSLTGTGEQPQHF	TGCGCCAGCAGCCTCACCGGGACAGGGGAACAGCCCCAGCATTTT
TRBV27	14	NA	TRBJ1-1	NA	CASSLAPGVTEAFF	TGTGCCAGCAGTTTAGCACCAGGGGTCACTGAAGCTTTCTTT
TRBV18	14	NA	TRBJ1-2	NA	CASSPPTYSGGYTF	TGTGCCAGCTCACCACCCACGTACTCAGGAGGCTACACCTTC
TRBV14	13	NA	TRBJ2-7	NA	CASSWRLGDEQYF	TGTGCCAGCAGCTGGAGGTTAGGGGACGAGCAGTACTTC
TRBV6-6	14	NA	TRBJ1-3	NA	CASTFDSSGNTIYF	TGTGCCAGCACCTTCGACTCCTCTGGAAACACCATATATTTT
TRBV7-9	17	NA	TRBJ1-5	TRBD1	CASSSFGQGRGNQPQHF	TGTGCCAGCAGCTCCTTCGGACAGGGGAGGGGCAATCAGCCCCAGCATTTT
TRBV14	13	NA	TRBJ1-1	NA	CASSQVGTSIAFF	TGTGCCAGCAGCCAAGTGGGAACGTCAATAGCTTTCTTT
TRBV7-9	13	NA	TRBJ2-3	TRBD1	CASSLERTGQQYF	TGTGCCAGCAGCTTAGAGAGGACAGGGCAGCAGTATTTT
TRBV25-1	17	NA	TRBJ2-7	TRBD1	CAMLGQGVRRSSYEQYF	TGTGCCATGCTGGGACAGGGGGTCCGAAGGAGCTCCTACGAGCAGTACTTC
TRBV5-1	13	NA	TRBJ1-1	NA	CASSLNVNTEAFF	TGCGCCAGCAGCTTGAACGTGAACACTGAAGCTTTCTTT
TRBV6-5	12	once	TRBJ2-1	TRBD2	CASTTKAGRAFF	TGTGCCAGCACAACCAAAGCGGGGAGAGCGTTCTTC
TRBV5-1	16	NA	TRBJ2-7	TRBD2	CASSSGLAGAWGEQYF	TGCGCCAGCAGCTCCGGACTAGCGGGGGCTTGGGGCGAGCAGTACTTC
TRBV18	14	NA	TRBJ1-1	NA	CASSPSGGAGEAFF	TGTGCCAGCTCACCATCGGGGGGGGCCGGTGAAGCTTTCTTT
TRBV19	14	NA	TRBJ1-5	NA	CASSIEEGNQPQHF	TGTGCCAGTAGTATAGAGGAGGGCAATCAGCCCCAGCATTTT
TRBV5-1	15	NA	TRBJ1-1	TRBD1	CASSSGQGANTEAFF	TGCGCCAGCAGCTCGGGACAGGGGGCGAACACTGAAGCTTTCTTT
TRBV7-3	15	NA	TRBJ2-3	TRBD1	CASSAFGTAVDTQYF	TGTGCCAGCAGCGCTTTCGGGACAGCCGTAGATACGCAGTATTTT
TRBV18	15	NA	TRBJ1-4	NA	CASSPLGQYNEKLFF	TGTGCCAGCTCCCCATTGGGGCAGTATAATGAAAAACTGTTTTTT
TRBV6-1	13	NA	TRBJ1-6	NA	CASQVGGNSPLHF	TGTGCCAGTCAAGTGGGGGGAAATTCACCCCTCCACTTT
TRBV5-1	16	NA	TRBJ1-1	NA	CASSLAGGGMNTEAFF	TGCGCCAGCAGCTTGGCCGGGGGGGGCATGAACACTGAAGCTTTCTTT